The sequence of this T cell receptor (beta chain) was determined in a study of beta chain features in type 1 diabetes. Study at large: Similarity in age, gender and cell yields was seen between patients and healthy donors.

This clone has just a few counts. The target antigen is unknown. Study-level findings and limits: Naive, central memory and Treg TCRB repertoires seemed to resemble each other more closely in patients than they did in healthy donors. Although PCR might favor shorter templates, it would do so equally in patients and controls. When Type 1 diabetes patients were examined, their TCRB CDR3s proved moderately but significantly shorter in all four CD4+ subsets.

TCRB transcripts that were expressed got sequenced, as all of the isolated RNA had been reverse transcribed. Assay used: immunoSEQ multiplex PCR; TCRdb lists only in-frame clones, some missing. The table has 600,000 or so clones, about an eighth seen once. CDR1 and CDR2 (germline): SGHDT, YYEEEE. The CDR3 contains 15 residues. Germline trimming cut 0 bases from V and 5 bases from J; bases unmatched to any gene: 5. Sorting based on CD45RO/CCR7/CD25/CD127/CD95/CD27 separated CD4+ naive, central memory, regulatory and stem cell-like memory cells. This rearrangement joins TRBV5-6 to TRBJ2-1; 7 nucleotides agree with TRBD1. The clonotype was recovered from a man younger than 30 with type 1 diabetes. Source material: naive CD4+ T cells from blood. The CDR3 protein is CASSLARQGNNEQFF. The CDR3 DNA reads as TGTGCCAGCAGCTTGGCCCGACAGGGTAACAATGAGCAGTTCTTC.